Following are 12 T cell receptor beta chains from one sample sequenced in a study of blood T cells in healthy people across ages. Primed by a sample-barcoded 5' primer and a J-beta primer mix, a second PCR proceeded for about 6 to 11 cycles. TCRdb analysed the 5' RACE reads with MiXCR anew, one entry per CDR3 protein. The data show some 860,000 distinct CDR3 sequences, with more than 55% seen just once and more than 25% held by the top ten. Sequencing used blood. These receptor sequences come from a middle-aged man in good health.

The CDR3 loop is CASSQNDWEGQFF. The CDR3, as DNA: TGCGCCAGCAGCCAGAATGACTGGGAAGGGCAGTTCTTC. The chain employs TRBV4-3 and TRBJ2-1; D not resolved. CDR1 and CDR2 from the germline V gene are LGHNA and YSLEER. The CDR3 is made up of 13 amino acids. Trimming removed 3 bases at V and 12 bases at J, with 15 bases between.

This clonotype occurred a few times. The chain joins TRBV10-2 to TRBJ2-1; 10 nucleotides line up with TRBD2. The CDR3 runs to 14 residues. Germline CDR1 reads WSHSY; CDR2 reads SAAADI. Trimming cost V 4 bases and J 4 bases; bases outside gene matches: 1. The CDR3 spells CASSVSGRYNEQFF. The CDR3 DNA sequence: TGCGCCAGCAGTGTTAGCGGGAGGTACAATGAGCAGTTCTTC.

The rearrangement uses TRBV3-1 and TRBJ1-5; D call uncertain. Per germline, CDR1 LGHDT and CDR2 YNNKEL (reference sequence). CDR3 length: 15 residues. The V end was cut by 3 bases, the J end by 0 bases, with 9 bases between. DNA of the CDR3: TGTGCCAGCAGCCATGACGGTAGTAGCAATCAGCCCCAGCATTTT. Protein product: CASSHDGSSNQPQHF.

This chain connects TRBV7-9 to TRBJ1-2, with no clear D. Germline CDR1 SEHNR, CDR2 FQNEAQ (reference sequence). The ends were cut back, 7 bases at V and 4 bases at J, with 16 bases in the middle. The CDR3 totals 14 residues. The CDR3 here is CASIPNPPRYGYTF. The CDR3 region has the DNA TGTGCCAGCATCCCGAATCCACCCCGCTATGGCTACACCTTC.

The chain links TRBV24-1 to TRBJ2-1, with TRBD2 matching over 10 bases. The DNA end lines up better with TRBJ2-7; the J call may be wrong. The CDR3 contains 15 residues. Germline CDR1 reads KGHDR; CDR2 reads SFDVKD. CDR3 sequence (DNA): TGTGCCACCAGTGTTCTAGCGGGGGCCCACAATGAGCAGTACTTC. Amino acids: CATSVLAGAHNEQYF.

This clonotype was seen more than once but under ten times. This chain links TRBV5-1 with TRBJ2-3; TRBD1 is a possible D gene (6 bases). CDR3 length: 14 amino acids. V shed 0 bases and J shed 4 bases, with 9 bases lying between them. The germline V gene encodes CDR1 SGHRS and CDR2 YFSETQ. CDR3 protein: CASSLEGGADTQYF. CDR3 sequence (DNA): TGCGCCAGCAGCTTGGAAGGGGGAGCAGATACGCAGTATTTT.

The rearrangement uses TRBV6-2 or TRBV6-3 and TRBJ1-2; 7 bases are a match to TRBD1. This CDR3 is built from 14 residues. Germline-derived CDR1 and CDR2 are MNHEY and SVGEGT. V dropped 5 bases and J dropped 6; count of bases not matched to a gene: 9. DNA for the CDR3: TGTGCCAGCAGTGCTGACAGGGAAGAGAATGGCTACACCTTC. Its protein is CASSADREENGYTF.

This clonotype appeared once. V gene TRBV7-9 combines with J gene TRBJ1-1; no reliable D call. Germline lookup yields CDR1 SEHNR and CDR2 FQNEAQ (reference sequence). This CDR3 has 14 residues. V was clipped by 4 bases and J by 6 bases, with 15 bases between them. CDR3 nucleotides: TGTGCCAGCAGCTCAGACCTCAGTCGGGCTGAAGCTTTCTTT. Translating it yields CASSSDLSRAEAFF.

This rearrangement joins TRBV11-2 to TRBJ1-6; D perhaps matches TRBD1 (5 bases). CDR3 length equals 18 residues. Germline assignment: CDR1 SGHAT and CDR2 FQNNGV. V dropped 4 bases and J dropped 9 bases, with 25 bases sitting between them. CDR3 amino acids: CASSSIRTGRMVSSPLHF. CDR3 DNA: TGTGCCAGCAGCTCCATAAGAACGGGACGCATGGTATCTTCACCCCTCCACTTT.

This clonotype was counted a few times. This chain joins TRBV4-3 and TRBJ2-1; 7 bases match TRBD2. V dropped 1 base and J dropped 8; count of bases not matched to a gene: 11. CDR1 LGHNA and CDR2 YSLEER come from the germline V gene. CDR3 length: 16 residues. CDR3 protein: CASSQGASGTTDEQFF. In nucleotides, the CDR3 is TGCGCCAGCAGCCAAGGTGCGTCCGGGACTACTGATGAGCAGTTCTTC.

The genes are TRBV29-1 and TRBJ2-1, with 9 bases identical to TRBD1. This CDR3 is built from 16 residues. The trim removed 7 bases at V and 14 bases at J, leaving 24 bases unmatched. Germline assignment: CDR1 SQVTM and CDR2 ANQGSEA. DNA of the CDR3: TGCAGCGCCCGGGACAGGGTTAATCTATTTTCTAATGGGGAGTTCTTC. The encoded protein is CSARDRVNLFSNGEFF.

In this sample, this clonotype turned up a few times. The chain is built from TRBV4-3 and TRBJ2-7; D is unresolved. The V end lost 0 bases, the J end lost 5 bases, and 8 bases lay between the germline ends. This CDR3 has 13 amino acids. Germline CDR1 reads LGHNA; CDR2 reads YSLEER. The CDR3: CASSQDHVDEQYF. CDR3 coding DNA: TGCGCCAGCAGCCAAGACCATGTTGACGAGCAGTACTTC.